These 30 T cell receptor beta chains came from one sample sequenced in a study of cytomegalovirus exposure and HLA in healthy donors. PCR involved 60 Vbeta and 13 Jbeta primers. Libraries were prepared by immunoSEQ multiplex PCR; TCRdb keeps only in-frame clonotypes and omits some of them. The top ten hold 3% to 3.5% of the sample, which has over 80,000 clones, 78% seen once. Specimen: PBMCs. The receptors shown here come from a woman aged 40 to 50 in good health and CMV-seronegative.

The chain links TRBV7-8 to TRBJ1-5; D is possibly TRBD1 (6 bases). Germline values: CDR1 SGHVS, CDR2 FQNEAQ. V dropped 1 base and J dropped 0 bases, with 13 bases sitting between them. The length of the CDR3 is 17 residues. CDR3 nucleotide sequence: TGTGCCAGCAGCTTAGTCAGGGGACGCCTTAGCAATCAGCCCCAGCATTTT. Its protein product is CASSLVRGRLSNQPQHF.

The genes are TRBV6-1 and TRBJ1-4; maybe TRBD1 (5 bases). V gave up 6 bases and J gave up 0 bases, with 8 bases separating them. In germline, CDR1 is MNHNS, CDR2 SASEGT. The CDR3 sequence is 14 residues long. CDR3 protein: CASSGGATNEKLFF. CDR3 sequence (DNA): TGTGCCAGCAGCGGGGGGGCAACTAATGAAAAACTGTTTTTT.

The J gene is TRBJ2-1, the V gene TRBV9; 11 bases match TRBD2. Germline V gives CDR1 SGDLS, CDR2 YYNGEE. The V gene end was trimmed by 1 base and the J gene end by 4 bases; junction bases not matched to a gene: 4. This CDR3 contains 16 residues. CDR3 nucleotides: TGTGCCAGCAGCGTAACCGGGACTAGCGGTTACAATGAGCAGTTCTTC. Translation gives CASSVTGTSGYNEQFF. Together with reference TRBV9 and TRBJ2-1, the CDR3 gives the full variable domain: DSGVTQTPKHLITATGQRVTLRCSPRSGDLSVYWYQQSLDQGLQFLIQYYNGEERAKGNILERFSAQQFPDLHSELNLSSLELGDSALYFCASSVTGTSGYNEQFFGPGTRLTVL.

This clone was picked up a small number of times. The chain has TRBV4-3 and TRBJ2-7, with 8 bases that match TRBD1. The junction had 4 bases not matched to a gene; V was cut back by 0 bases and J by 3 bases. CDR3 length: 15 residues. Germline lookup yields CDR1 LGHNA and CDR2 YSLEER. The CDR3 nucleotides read TGCGCCAGCAGCCAAGATATCGGACAGGGCTACGAGCAGTACTTC. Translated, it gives CASSQDIGQGYEQYF.

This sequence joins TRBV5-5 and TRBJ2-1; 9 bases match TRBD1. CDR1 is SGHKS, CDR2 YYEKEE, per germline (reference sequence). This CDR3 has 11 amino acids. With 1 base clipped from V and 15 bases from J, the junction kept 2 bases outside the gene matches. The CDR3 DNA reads TGTGCCAGCAGCTTGTGGGACAGGGTGTTCTTC. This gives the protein CASSLWDRVFF.

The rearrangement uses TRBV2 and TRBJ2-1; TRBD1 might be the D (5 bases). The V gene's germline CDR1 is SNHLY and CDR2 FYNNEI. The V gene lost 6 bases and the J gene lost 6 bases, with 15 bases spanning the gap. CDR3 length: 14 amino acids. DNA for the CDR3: TGTGCCAGCAGGCAGGGTTCGTCCCCCAATGAGCAGTTCTTC. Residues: CASRQGSSPNEQFF.

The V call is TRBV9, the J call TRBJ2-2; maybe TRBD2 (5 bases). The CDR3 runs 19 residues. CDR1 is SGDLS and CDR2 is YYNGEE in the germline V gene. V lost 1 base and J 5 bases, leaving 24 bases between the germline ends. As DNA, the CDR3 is TGTGCCAGCAGCGTAACCCCCCTATTAGGGCTCACGGGGACCGGGGAGCTGTTTTTT. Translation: CASSVTPLLGLTGTGELFF.

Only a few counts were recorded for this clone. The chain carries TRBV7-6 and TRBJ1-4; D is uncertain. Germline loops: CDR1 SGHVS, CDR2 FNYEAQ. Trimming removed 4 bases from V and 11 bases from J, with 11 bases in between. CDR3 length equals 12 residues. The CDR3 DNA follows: TGTGCCAGCAGCTCGTCCCCCGGGAAACTGTTTTTT. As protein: CASSSSPGKLFF.

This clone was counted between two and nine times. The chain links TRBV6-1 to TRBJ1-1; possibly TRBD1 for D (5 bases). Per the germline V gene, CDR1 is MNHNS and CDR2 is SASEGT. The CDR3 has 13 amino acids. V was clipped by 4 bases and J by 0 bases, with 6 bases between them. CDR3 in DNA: TGTGCCAGCAGTGGGACACTGAACACTGAAGCTTTCTTT. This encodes CASSGTLNTEAFF.

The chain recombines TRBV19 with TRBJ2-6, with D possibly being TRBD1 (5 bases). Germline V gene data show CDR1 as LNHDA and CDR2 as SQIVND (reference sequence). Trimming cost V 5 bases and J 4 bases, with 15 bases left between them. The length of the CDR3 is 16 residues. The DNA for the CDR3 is TGTGCCAGTAGTCAGCGCCAGGGTTTGGGGGCCAACGTCCTGACTTTC. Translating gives CASSQRQGLGANVLTF.

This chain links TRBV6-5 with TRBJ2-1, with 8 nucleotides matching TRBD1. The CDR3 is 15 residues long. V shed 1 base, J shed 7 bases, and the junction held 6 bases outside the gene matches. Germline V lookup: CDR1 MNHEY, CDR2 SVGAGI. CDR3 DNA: TGTGCCAGCAGTTACTTCAGGGGGCTAGGGAATGAGCAGTTCTTC. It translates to CASSYFRGLGNEQFF.

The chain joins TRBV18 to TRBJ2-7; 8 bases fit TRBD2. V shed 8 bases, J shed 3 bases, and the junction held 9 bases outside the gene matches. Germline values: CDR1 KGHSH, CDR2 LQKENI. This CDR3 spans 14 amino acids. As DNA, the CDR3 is TGTGCCAGCCGATCTACTAGCGGAATCTACGAGCAGTACTTC. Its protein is CASRSTSGIYEQYF.

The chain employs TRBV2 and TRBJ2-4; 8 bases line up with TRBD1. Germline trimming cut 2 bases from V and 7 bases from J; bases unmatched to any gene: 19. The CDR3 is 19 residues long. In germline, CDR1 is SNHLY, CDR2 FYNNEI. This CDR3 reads CASSEFFRRSGGVRNIQYF. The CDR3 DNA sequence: TGTGCCAGCAGTGAATTCTTCCGAAGGTCAGGGGGCGTTCGGAACATTCAGTACTTC.

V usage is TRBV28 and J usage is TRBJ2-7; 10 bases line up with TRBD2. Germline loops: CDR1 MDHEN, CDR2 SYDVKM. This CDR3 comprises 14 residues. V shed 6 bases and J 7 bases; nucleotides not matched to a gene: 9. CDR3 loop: CASSSLAGVKEQYF. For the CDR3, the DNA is TGTGCCAGCAGCAGTCTAGCGGGAGTAAAAGAGCAGTACTTC.

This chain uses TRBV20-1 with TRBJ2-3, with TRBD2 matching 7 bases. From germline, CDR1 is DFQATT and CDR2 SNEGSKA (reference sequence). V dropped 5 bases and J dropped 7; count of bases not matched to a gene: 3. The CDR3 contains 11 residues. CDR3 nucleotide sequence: TGCAGTGCTGGGGGGGGGAATACGCAGTATTTT. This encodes CSAGGGNTQYF.

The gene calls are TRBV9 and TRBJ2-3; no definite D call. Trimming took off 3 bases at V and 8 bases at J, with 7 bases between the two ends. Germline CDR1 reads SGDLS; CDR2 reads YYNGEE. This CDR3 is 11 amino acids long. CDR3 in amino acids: CASSAELTQYF. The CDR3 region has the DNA TGTGCCAGCAGCGCCGAACTTACGCAGTATTTT.

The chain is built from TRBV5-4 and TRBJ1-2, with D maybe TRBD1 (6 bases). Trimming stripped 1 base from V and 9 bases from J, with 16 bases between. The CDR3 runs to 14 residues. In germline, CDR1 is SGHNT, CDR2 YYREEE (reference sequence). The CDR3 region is CASSLSPGANRYTF. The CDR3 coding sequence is TGTGCCAGCAGCTTGAGTCCAGGGGCTAATCGCTACACCTTC.

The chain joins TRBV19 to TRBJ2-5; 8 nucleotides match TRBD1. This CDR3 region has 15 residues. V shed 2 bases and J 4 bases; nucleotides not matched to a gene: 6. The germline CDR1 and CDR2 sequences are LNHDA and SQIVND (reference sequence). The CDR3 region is CASSIQGAWGETQYF. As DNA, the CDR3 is TGTGCCAGTAGTATACAGGGGGCATGGGGAGAGACCCAGTACTTC.

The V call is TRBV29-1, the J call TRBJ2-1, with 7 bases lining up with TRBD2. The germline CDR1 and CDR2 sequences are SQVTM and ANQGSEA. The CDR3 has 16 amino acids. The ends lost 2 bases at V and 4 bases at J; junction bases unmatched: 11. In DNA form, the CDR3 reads TGCAGCGTTGAAACGCCTACTAGCGTTCTTTACAATGAGCAGTTCTTC. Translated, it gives CSVETPTSVLYNEQFF.

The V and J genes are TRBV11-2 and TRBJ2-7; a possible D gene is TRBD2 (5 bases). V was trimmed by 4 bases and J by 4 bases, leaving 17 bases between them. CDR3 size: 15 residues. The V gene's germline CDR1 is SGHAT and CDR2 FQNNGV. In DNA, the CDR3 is TGTGCCAGCAGCTACCGGACTCAAGTGGGGTACGAGCAGTACTTC. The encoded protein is CASSYRTQVGYEQYF.

The CDR3 sequence is CSAQGAVAANEQYF. CDR3 in DNA: TGCAGCGCCCAAGGTGCCGTCGCGGCAAACGAGCAGTACTTC. The chain uses TRBV29-1 and TRBJ2-7; D is undetermined. Per germline, CDR1 SQVTM and CDR2 ANQGSEA. V lost 7 bases, J lost 5 bases, and 21 bases lay in between. The CDR3 extends over 14 amino acids.

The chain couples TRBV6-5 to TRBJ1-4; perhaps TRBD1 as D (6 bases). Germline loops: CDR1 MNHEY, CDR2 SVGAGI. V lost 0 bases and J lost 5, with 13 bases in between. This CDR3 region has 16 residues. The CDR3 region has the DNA TGTGCCAGCAGTTACTCGTTCAGGGGCGAAAATGAAAAACTGTTTTTT. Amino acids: CASSYSFRGENEKLFF.

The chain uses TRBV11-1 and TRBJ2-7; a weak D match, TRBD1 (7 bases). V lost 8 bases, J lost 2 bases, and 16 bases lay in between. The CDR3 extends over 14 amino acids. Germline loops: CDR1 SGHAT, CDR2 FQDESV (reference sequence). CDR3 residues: CASGRDRITYEQYF. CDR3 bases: TGTGCCAGCGGGCGGGACAGAATAACCTACGAGCAGTACTTC.

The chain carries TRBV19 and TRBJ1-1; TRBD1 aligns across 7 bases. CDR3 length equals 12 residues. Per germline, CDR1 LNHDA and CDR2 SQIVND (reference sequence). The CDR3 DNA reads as TGTGCTTCACTTGACAGGGACTCTGAAGCTTTCTTT. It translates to CASLDRDSEAFF. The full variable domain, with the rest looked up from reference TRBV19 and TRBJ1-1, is DGGITQSPKYLFRKEGQNVTLSCEQNLNHDAMYWYRQDPGQGLRLIYYSQIVNDFQKGDIAEGYSVSREKKESFPLTVTSAQKNPTAFYLCASLDRDSEAFFGQGTRLTVV.

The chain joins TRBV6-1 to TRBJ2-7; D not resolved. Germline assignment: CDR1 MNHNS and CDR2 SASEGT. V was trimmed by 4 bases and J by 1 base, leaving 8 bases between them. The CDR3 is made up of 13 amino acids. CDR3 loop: CASSARKSYEQYF. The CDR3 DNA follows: TGTGCCAGCAGTGCCAGGAAATCCTACGAGCAGTACTTC.

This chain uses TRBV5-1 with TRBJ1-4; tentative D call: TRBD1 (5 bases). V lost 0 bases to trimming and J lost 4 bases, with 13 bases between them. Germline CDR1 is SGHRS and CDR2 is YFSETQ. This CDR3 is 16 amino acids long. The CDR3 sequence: CASSLAGQGINEKLFF. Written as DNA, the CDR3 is TGCGCCAGCAGCTTGGCAGGCCAGGGTATTAATGAAAAACTGTTTTTT.

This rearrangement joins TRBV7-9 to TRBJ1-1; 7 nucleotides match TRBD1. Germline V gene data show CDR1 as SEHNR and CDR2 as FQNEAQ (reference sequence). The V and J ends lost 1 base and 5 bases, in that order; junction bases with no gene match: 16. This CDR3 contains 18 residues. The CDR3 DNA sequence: TGTGCCAGCAGCTTAGAAGTTGTGACAGGGACAGTGGGAACTGAAGCTTTCTTT. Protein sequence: CASSLEVVTGTVGTEAFF.

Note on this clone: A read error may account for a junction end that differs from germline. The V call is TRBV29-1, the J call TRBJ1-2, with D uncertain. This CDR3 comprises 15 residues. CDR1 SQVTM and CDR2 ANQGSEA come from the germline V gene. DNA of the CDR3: TGCAGCGTCGAAGTGACACGACTAAATAACTATGGCTACACCTTC. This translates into CSVEVTRLNNYGYTF.

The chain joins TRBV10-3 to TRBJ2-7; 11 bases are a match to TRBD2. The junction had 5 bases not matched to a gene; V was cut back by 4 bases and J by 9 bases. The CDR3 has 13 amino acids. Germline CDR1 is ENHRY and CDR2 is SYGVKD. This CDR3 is CAISGTSGRVQYF. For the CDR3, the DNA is TGTGCCATCAGTGGAACTAGCGGGAGAGTGCAGTACTTC.

CDR3 loop: CASSLQGAPGNTIYF. CDR3 DNA sequence: TGTGCCAGCAGCTTGCAGGGGGCGCCTGGAAACACCATATATTTT. The chain combines TRBV11-2 with TRBJ1-3; TRBD1 matches 8 bases. Losses at the gene ends were 3 bases for V and 2 bases for J; bases not matched to a gene: 3. This CDR3 is 15 amino acids long. The germline V gene has CDR1 SGHAT and CDR2 FQNNGV.